This TCR beta chain was captured in a study of control samples from healthy donors and cancer patients. On this clone: The junction and the germline gene differ at one end; a read error may be behind it.

The protocol was immunoSEQ multiplex PCR, while the TCRdb copy is restricted to in-frame clones and leaves out a portion. The profile shows under 200,000 clones, about 94% of them singletons. Germline CDR1 and CDR2: MGHDK and SYGVNS. This CDR3 comprises 15 residues. The TCR was taken from a woman aged 40 to 50 in good health. The material sequenced was blood. The chain links TRBV25-1 to TRBJ2-7; TRBD1 matches 9 bases. CDR3 DNA: TGTGCCAGCAGCGAATCCGGGACAGGGTCCTACGAGCAGTACTTC. Its protein product is CASSESGTGSYEQYF.